The present TCR beta chain was sequenced within a study of monozygotic twins with inflammatory bowel disease. cDNA encoding TCRalpha and TCRbeta underwent two nested PCRs of around 15 and 9 cycles, each of which was followed by bead purification. Reanalyzing the 5' RACE reads, TCRdb keeps one entry per CDR3 protein, without DNA. Here the sample table reports more than 85,000 distinct CDR3 sequences. This CDR3 comprises 16 residues. CDR1 is SGHVS, CDR2 FQNEAQ, per germline. Sequencing was carried out using blood. This TCR was sampled from a human donor with ulcerative colitis or Crohn's disease, or a healthy co-twin of an affected twin (not recorded which). This rearrangement joins TRBV7-8 to TRBJ2-7; TCRdb proposes TRBD1, but this gene call is untestable without DNA. The chain's CDR3 is CASSSVGRGPSYEQYF.